What follows describes a single T cell receptor beta chain. This entry is derived from a study of T-cell reconstitution after alpha-beta-depleted transplantation in children. The TCRbeta library was prepared with unique molecular identifiers. Via MiXCR, TCRdb re-called the PCR reads, giving one row per CDR3 protein. Of approximately 640,000 distinct CDR3 sequences listed, around a sixth are singletons. V was trimmed by 3 bases and J by 5 bases, leaving 17 bases between them. This CDR3 is 15 amino acids long. Germline V gene data show CDR1 as SGHRS and CDR2 as YFSETQ. The specimen was PBMCs from the stem cell graft donor, collected from the stem cell graft. The origin of this receptor is a human donor who donated a stem cell graft to a child with acute myeloid leukemia. The chain is built from TRBV5-1 and TRBJ2-5; perhaps TRBD2 as D (7 bases). The chain's CDR3 is CASSWKQGGVETQYF. DNA for the CDR3: TGCGCCAGCAGCTGGAAACAGGGAGGGGTCGAGACCCAGTACTTC.